This is a list of T cell receptor beta chains from one sample in a study of early stage breast cancer tumors. The table came from immunoSEQ multiplex PCR; TCRdb's copy has only in-frame clones and leaves some out. The data hold under 45,000 clones, with around 72% observed a single time. Sequencing was performed on blood. The source of these receptors is a person between 50 and 60 years old with breast cancer. CDR3s leave out the opening cysteine and the closing phenylalanine or tryptophan. Each record gives: D gene, CDR3 length, clone size, V gene, J gene, CDR3 protein. A D gene is named only where the DNA matches it firmly. Size is stated for part of the rows, as once, few or many counts, or as a class when the clone is expanded.

TRBD2	12	NA	TRBV6-5	TRBJ2-4	ASSPASGRYIQY
NA	12	few	TRBV30	TRBJ2-5	AWSVPHRVGTQY
TRBD1	13	NA	TRBV18	TRBJ2-7	ASSPDWDRSYEQY
TRBD2	16	NA	TRBV10-3	TRBJ2-7	ATTGTSGGGGDPYEQY
TRBD1	13	NA	TRBV30	TRBJ2-5	AWSKGGGSQETQY
TRBD2	14	NA	TRBV6-6	TRBJ2-5	ASSNGLAGVRETQY
NA	15	NA	TRBV11-3	TRBJ2-6	ASLRGRGNSGANVLT
TRBD1	12	NA	TRBV7-2	TRBJ1-5	ASSSSSGGQPQH
NA	10	NA	TRBV7-8	TRBJ2-3	ASSLLEDTQY
TRBD2	13	NA	TRBV27	TRBJ2-7	ASSYRTSGKYEQY
NA	13	NA	TRBV10-2	TRBJ2-5	ASSENPGYQETQY
NA	12	NA	TRBV6-6	TRBJ1-5	ASSLEGWNQPQH
TRBD1	12	few	TRBV10-3	TRBJ1-5	AISELQGNQPQH
NA	13	NA	TRBV7-6	TRBJ2-1	ASSLAYGSGNEQF
NA	12	NA	TRBV5-1	TRBJ2-5	ASREGVSGETQY
NA	14	few	TRBV19	TRBJ1-6	ASSIPRNPYNSPLH
NA	11	few	TRBV27	TRBJ2-2	ASTTTSGGELF
TRBD2	13	NA	TRBV4-1	TRBJ2-7	ASSQTSGGSYEQY
TRBD2	9	NA	TRBV20-1	TRBJ2-1	SAGRVNEQF
TRBD2	11	NA	TRBV11-3	TRBJ2-7	ASSLGTSYEQY
NA	12	once	TRBV5-1	TRBJ1-3	ASSPTVPEDTIY
TRBD1	12	NA	TRBV5-1	TRBJ1-1	ASSLTGGRSEAF
TRBD1	12	NA	TRBV11-2	TRBJ1-2	ASSLDRGPDGYT
TRBD2	15	NA	TRBV5-1	TRBJ2-3	ASSPGTSGTSTDTQY
TRBD1	12	NA	TRBV5-1	TRBJ2-3	ASTYSTGTDTQY
TRBD1	13	NA	TRBV18	TRBJ2-3	ASSPRQGAEDTQY
NA	14	once	TRBV30	TRBJ2-5	AWSVLGGVRQETQY
TRBD1	11	once	TRBV9	TRBJ2-1	ASSVMTGNEQF
NA	10	NA	TRBV7-3	TRBJ2-2	ASSSLPGELF
TRBD2	14	NA	TRBV5-8	TRBJ2-5	ASSPGAGGLQETQY
TRBD2	14	NA	TRBV29-1	TRBJ2-1	SVEDRTGLAGYEQF
NA	11	NA	TRBV9	TRBJ2-2	ASSVLASGELF
NA	12	NA	TRBV5-1	TRBJ2-3	ASKFGVVTDTQY
NA	13	NA	TRBV21-1	TRBJ1-1	ASSINQGEYTEAF
TRBD2	13	NA	TRBV10-3	TRBJ2-1	AIRATSGGVNEQF
NA	13	NA	TRBV7-2	TRBJ1-2	ASSLGRLAGDGYT
TRBD1	11	once	TRBV19	TRBJ1-1	ASSTTGETEAF
TRBD2	15	NA	TRBV7-2	TRBJ2-3	ASSLTTSGGATDTQY
TRBD1	13	once	TRBV11-3	TRBJ2-7	ASSPQGDKSYEQY
NA	13	NA	TRBV5-1	TRBJ2-2	ASSQGLEDAGELF
NA	13	NA	TRBV30	TRBJ1-1	AWTFSSQGNTEAF
NA	10	NA	TRBV19	TRBJ1-2	ASSDRVYGYT
NA	13	NA	TRBV11-2	TRBJ1-5	ASSLNRDGNQPQH
NA	11	NA	TRBV27	TRBJ2-7	ASSMQGTYEQY
TRBD2	13	NA	TRBV7-2	TRBJ2-1	ASSLSTGGPDEQF
NA	13	NA	TRBV10-3	TRBJ2-3	AISESRGNTDTQY
TRBD1	14	once	TRBV4-1	TRBJ2-5	ASSQVWTGGAETQY
NA	11	NA	TRBV6-5	TRBJ1-5	ASSYNRNQPQH
NA	14	NA	TRBV18	TRBJ2-3	ASSPPLATSTDTQY
TRBD2	16	few	TRBV2	TRBJ2-3	ASSYSWFTSGSPDTQY